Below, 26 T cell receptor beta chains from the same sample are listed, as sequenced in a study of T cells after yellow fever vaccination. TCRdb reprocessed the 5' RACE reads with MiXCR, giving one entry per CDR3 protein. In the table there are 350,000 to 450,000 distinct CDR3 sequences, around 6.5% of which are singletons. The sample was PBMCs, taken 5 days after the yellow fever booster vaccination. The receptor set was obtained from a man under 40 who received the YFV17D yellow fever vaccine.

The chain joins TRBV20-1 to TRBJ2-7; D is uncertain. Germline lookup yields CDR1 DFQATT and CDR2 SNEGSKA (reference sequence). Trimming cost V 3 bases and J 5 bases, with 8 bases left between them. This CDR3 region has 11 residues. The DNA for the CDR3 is TGCAGTGCTAGGCTGTCGAACGAGCAGTACTTC. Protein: CSARLSNEQYF.

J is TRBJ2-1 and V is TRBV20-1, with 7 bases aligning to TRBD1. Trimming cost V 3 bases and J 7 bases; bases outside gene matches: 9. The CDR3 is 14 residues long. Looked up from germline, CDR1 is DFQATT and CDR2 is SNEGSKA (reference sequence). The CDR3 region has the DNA TGCAGTGCTAGTCTAGGGGGCAAGGGGAATGAGCAGTTCTTC. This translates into CSASLGGKGNEQFF.

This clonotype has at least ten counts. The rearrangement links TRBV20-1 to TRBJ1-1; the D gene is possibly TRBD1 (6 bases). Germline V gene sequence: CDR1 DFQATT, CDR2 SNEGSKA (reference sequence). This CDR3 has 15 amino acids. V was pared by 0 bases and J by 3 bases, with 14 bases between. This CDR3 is CSARDRVDRYTEAFF. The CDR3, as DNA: TGCAGTGCTAGAGATCGGGTTGACAGGTACACTGAAGCTTTCTTT.

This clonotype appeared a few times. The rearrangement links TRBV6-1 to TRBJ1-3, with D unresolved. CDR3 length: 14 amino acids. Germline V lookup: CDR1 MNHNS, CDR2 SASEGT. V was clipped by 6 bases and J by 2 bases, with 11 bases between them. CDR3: CASSPRQAGNTIYF. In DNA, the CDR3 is TGTGCCAGCAGCCCCCGACAAGCTGGAAACACCATATATTTT.

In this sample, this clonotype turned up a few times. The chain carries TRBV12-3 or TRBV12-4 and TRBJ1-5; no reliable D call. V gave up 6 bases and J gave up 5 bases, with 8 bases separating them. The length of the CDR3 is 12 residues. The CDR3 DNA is TGTGCCAGCAGCCCCGGGCATCAGCCCCAGCATTTT. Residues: CASSPGHQPQHF.

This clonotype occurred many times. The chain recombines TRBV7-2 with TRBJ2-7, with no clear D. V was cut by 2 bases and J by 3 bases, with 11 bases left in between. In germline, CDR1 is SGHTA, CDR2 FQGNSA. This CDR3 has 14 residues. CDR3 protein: CASSLQLGFYEQYF. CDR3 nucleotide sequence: TGTGCCAGCAGCTTACAGTTGGGGTTCTACGAGCAGTACTTC.

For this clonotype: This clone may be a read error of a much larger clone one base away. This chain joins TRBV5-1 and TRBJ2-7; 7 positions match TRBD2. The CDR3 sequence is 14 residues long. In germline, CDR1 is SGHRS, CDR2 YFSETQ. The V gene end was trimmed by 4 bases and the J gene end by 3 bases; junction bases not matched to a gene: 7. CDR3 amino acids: CASSPSGEGYEQYF. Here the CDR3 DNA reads TGCGCCAGCAGCCCTAGCGGAGAGGGCTACGAGCAGTACTTC.

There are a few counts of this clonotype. The CDR3, as DNA: TGTGCCAGCATACTACTGGTAGGGAAGGAGACCCAGTACTTC. Translation gives CASILLVGKETQYF. The chain is built from TRBV2 and TRBJ2-5; D uncertain. There are 14 residues in the CDR3. CDR1 and CDR2 from the germline V gene are SNHLY and FYNNEI. Trimming shortened V by 7 bases and J by 5 bases, and 17 bases separated the two germline ends.

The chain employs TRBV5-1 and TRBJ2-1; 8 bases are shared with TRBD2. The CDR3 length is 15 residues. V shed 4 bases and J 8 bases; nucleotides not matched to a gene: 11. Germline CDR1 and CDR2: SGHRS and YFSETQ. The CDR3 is CASSNPGLATDEQFF. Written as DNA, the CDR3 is TGCGCCAGCAGCAACCCTGGACTAGCTACCGATGAGCAGTTCTTC.

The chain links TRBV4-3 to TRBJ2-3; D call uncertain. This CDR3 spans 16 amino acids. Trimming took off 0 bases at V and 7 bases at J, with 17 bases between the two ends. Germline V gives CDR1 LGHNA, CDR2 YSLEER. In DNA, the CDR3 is TGCGCCAGCAGCCAAGAGAGTCACTGGAACTTTAATACGCAGTATTTT. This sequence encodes CASSQESHWNFNTQYF.

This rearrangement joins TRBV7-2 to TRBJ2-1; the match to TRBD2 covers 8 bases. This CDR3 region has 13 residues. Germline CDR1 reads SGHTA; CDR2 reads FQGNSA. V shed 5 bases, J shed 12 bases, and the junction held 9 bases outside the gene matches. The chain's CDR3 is CASSKWTGTRQFF. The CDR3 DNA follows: TGTGCCAGCAGCAAATGGACCGGGACTAGGCAGTTCTTC.

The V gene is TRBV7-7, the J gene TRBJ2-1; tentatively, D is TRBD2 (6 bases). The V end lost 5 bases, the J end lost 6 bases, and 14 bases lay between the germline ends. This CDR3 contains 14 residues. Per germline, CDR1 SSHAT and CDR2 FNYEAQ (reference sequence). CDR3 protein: CASSPPPSANEQFF. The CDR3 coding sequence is TGTGCCAGCAGCCCCCCCCCTAGCGCCAATGAGCAGTTCTTC.

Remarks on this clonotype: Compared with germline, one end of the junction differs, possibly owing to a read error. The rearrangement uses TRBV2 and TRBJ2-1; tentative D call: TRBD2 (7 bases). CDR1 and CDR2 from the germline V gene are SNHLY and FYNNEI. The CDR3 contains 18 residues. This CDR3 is CACSSSLGGGRSYNEQFF. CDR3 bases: TGTGCCTGCAGTTCCTCGTTAGGGGGGGGTCGCTCCTACAATGAGCAGTTCTTC. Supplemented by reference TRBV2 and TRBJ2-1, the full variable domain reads EPEVTQTPSHQVTQMGQEVILRCVPISNHLYFYWYRQILGQKVEFLVSFYNNEISEKSEIFDDQFSVERPDGSNFTLKIRSTKLEDSAMYFCACSSSLGGGRSYNEQFFGPGTRLTVL.

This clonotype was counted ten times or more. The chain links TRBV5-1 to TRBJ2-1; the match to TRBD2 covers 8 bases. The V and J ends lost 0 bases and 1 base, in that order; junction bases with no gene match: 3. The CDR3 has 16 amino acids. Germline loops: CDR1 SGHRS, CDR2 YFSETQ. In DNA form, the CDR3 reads TGCGCCAGCAGCTTGGCGTCTAGCGGGTCCTACAATGAGCAGTTCTTC. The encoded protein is CASSLASSGSYNEQFF. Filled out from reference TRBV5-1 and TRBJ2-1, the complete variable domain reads KAGVTQTPRYLIKTRGQQVTLSCSPISGHRSVSWYQQTPGQGLQFLFEYFSETQRNKGNFPGRFSGRQFSNSRSEMNVSTLELGDSALYLCASSLASSGSYNEQFFGPGTRLTVL.

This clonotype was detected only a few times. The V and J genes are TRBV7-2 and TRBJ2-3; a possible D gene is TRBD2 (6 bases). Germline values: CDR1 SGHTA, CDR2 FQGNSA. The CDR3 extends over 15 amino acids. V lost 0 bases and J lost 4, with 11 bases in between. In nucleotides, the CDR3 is TGTGCCAGCAGCTTAGCGCGGGCTAGCGCAGATACGCAGTATTTT. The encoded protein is CASSLARASADTQYF. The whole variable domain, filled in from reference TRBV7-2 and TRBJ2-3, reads GAGVSQSPSNKVTEKGKDVELRCDPISGHTALYWYRQSLGQGLEFLIYFQGNSAPDKSGLPSDRFSAERTGGSVSTLTIQRTQQEDSAVYLCASSLARASADTQYFGPGTRLTVL.

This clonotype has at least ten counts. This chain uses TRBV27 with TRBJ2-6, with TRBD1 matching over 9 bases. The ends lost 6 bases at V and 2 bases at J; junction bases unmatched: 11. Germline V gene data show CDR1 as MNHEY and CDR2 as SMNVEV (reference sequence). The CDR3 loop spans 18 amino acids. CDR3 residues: CASSPQGAYKPGANVLTF. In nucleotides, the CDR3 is TGTGCCAGCAGCCCACAGGGGGCGTATAAACCTGGGGCCAACGTCCTGACTTTC.

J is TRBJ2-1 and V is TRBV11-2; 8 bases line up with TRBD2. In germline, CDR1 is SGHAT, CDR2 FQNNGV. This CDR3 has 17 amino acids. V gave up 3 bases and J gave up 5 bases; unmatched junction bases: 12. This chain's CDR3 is CASSFGGGTGHDNEQFF. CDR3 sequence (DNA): TGTGCCAGCAGCTTCGGGGGGGGTACAGGGCACGACAATGAGCAGTTCTTC.

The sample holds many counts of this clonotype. The CDR3 region is CASSFFWGDNEQFF. As DNA, the CDR3 is TGTGCCAGCAGCTTTTTCTGGGGGGACAATGAGCAGTTCTTC. This chain uses TRBV5-6 with TRBJ2-1; perhaps TRBD2 as D (6 bases). Germline values: CDR1 SGHDT, CDR2 YYEEEE. There are 14 residues in the CDR3. Between the trimmed V and J ends, which lost 2 bases and 5 bases, there was a span of 11 bases. The whole variable domain, remainder taken from reference TRBV5-6 and TRBJ2-1, is DAGVTQSPTHLIKTRGQQVTLRCSPKSGHDTVSWYQQALGQGPQFIFQYYEEEERQRGNFPDRFSGHQFPNYSSELNVNALLLGDSALYLCASSFFWGDNEQFFGPGTRLTVL.

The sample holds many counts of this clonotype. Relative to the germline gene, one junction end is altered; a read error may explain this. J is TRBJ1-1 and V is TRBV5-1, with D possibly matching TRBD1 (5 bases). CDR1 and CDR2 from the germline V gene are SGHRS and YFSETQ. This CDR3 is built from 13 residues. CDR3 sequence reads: CASSLDRNTEAFF. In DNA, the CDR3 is TGTGCCAGCAGTTTAGACAGGAACACTGAAGCTTTCTTT.

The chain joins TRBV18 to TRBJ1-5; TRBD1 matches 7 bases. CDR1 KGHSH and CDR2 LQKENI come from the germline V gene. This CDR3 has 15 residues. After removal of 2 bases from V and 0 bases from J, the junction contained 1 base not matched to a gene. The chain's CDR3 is CASSPGTDSNQPQHF. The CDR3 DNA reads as TGTGCCAGCTCACCAGGGACAGATAGCAATCAGCCCCAGCATTTT.

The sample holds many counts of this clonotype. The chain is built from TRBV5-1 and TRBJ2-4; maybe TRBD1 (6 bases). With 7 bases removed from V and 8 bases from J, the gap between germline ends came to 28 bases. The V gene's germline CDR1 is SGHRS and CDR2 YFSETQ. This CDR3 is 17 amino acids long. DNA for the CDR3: TGCGCCAGCTCCGCCGGGGCCCGAAAAGGGACATCAGACATTCAGTACTTC. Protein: CASSAGARKGTSDIQYF.

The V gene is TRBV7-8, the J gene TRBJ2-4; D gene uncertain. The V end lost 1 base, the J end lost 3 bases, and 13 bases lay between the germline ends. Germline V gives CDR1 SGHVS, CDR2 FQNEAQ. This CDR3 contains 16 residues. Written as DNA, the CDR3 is TGTGCCAGCAGCTTAGAGGTCGGGTCGGGCAAAAACATTCAGTACTTC. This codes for CASSLEVGSGKNIQYF.

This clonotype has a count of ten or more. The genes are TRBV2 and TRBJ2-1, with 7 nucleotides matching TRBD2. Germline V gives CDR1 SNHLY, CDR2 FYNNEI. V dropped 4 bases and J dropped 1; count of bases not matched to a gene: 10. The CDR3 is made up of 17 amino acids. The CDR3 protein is CASSGPSSGQSYNEQFF. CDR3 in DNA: TGTGCCAGCAGTGGTCCCTCTAGCGGCCAATCCTACAATGAGCAGTTCTTC.

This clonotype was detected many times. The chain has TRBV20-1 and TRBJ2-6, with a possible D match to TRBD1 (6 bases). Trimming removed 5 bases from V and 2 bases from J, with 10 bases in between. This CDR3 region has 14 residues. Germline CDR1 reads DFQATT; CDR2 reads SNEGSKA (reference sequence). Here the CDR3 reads CSAPRGTGANVLTF. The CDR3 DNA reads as TGCAGTGCTCCCAGGGGCACTGGGGCCAACGTCCTGACTTTC.

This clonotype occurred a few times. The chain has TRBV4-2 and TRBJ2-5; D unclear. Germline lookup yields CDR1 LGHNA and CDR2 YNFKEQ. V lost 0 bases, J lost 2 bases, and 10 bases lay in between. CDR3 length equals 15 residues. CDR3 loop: CASSQDRTAQETQYF. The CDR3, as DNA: TGTGCCAGCAGCCAAGATCGTACAGCTCAAGAGACCCAGTACTTC.

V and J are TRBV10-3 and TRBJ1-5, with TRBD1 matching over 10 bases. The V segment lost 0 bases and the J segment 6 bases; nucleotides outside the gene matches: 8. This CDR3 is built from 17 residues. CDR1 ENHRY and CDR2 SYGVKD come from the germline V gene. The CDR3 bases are TGTGCCATCAGTGAGTCTTATCGGGACAGGGGATTTCAGCCCCAGCATTTT. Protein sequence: CAISESYRDRGFQPQHF.